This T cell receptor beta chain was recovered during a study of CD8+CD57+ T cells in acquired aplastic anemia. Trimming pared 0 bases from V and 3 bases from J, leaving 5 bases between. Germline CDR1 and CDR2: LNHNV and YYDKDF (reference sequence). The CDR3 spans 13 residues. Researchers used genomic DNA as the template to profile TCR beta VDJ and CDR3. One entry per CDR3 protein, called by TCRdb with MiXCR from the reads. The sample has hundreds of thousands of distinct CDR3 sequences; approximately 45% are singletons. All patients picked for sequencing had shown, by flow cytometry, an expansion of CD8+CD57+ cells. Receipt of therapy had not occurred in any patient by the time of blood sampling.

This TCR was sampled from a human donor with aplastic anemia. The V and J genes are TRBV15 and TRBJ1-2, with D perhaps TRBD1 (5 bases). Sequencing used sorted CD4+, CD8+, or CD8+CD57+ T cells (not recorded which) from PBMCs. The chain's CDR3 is CATSRDRDYGYTF. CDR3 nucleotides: TGTGCCACCAGCAGAGACAGGGACTATGGCTACACCTTC.